This T cell receptor beta chain was observed in a study of cytomegalovirus exposure and HLA in healthy donors. Study results and caveats: Serostatus for CMV was the only available immune exposure information.

Deletions cut 4 bases from V and 4 bases from J, with 14 bases between. This CDR3 spans 13 amino acids. From germline, CDR1 is GTSNPN and CDR2 SVGIG (reference sequence). To note about this clone: Antigen: not known.

The PCR used 60 Vbeta and 13 Jbeta primers. TCRdb's table, derived via immunoSEQ multiplex PCR, lists solely in-frame clones and lacks some. The profile covers over 150,000 clones, with about two thirds appearing a single time and approximately 3% taken by the ten largest. The specimen was PBMCs. This receptor was identified in a woman in her 30s in good health and CMV-seronegative. The chain uses TRBV30 and TRBJ2-7, with D perhaps matching TRBD1 (6 bases). The chain's CDR3 is CAWNPGQSYEQYF. The CDR3 region has the DNA TGTGCCTGGAACCCCGGACAGTCTTACGAGCAGTACTTC.